The clone carrying this T cell receptor beta chain was seen a few times. Its antigen is still unknown. CD4+ T cells that had been cultured provided DNA sequenced with the Oncomine TCR Beta short-read assay. It was cultured CD4+ T cells from which genomic DNA was extracted. TCRdb fed the PCR reads into MiXCR, producing one record per CDR3 protein. The sample has 9,000 to 15,000 distinct CDR3 sequences, around 50% seen once. The data are from a study of vaccination and CD4 T cells after COVID-19. At the level of the study: Each control was exposed to a CEFX pool, an HIV-1 Nef pool, or no peptide at all.

Treatment reported: roughly 11-day PBMC culture with coronavirus spike peptide pools or control peptides (ViraFEST assay). The germline V gene has CDR1 MNHEY and CDR2 SMNVEV (reference sequence). The CDR3 contains 14 residues. V was shortened by 4 bases and J by 6 bases, with 16 bases between the two germline ends. What was sequenced was CD4+ T cells from blood, cultured in vitro. The TCR comes from a human donor who had recovered from COVID-19. The V gene is TRBV27, the J gene TRBJ2-7, with D possibly called TRBD1 or TRBD2 (5 bases each). The CDR3 DNA reads TGTGCCAGCAGTTCCGGGACGGTGCCGTTCGAGCAGTACTTC. It codes for CASSSGTVPFEQYF.